These 6 T cell receptor beta chains were sequenced from one sample in a study of cytomegalovirus exposure and HLA in healthy donors. Use of 60 Vbeta and 13 Jbeta primers characterized the PCR. Profiled with immunoSEQ multiplex PCR; TCRdb holds only in-frame clones, not every one. The table has about 100,000 clones, around 84% seen once; the top ten hold more than 1%. Specimen: PBMCs. The receptor source for this set is a woman aged 18 to 35 in good health and CMV-seronegative.

This chain connects TRBV9 to TRBJ2-5, with a tentative D call TRBD2 (6 bases). Germline V lookup: CDR1 SGDLS, CDR2 YYNGEE. V dropped 4 bases and J dropped 1 base, with 17 bases sitting between them. CDR3 length equals 16 residues. As DNA, the CDR3 is TGTGCCAGCAGCCTTTTGGGGAGGATCGGCCAAGAGACCCAGTACTTC. Protein: CASSLLGRIGQETQYF.

This sequence joins TRBV7-9 and TRBJ2-7; 10 nucleotides line up with TRBD1. CDR1 and CDR2 from the germline V gene are SEHNR and FQNEAQ (reference sequence). V shed 3 bases and J 2 bases; nucleotides not matched to a gene: 13. CDR3 size: 18 residues. CDR3 nucleotide sequence: TGTGCCAGCAGCTTTATCTCCGGGACAGGGGACCAAGCCTACGAGCAGTACTTC. This codes for CASSFISGTGDQAYEQYF.

This chain links TRBV7-9 with TRBJ2-5; TRBD2 is a possible D gene (6 bases). V was pared by 5 bases and J by 4 bases, with 14 bases between. CDR1 and CDR2 (germline): SEHNR, FQNEAQ (reference sequence). The length of the CDR3 is 14 residues. CDR3 sequence reads: CASSRGWQAETQYF. CDR3 in DNA: TGTGCCAGCAGCCGGGGGTGGCAGGCAGAGACCCAGTACTTC.

V usage is TRBV5-8 and J usage is TRBJ2-3; 12 bases fit TRBD2. V was clipped by 0 bases and J by 4 bases; unmatched bases: 9. Germline V gives CDR1 SGHTS, CDR2 YDEGEE. The length of the CDR3 is 18 residues. The CDR3 sequence: CASSLGGLAGSGADTQYF. For the CDR3, the DNA is TGTGCCAGCAGCTTGGGGGGACTAGCGGGTTCGGGTGCAGATACGCAGTATTTT.

This clone was seen only once. The J gene is TRBJ2-5, the V gene TRBV2; 12 nucleotides line up with TRBD2. The end of the DNA is better explained by TRBJ2-7, so the J call may be wrong. CDR3 size: 15 residues. Per germline, CDR1 SNHLY and CDR2 FYNNEI. CDR3 bases: TGTGCCAGCAGCCCTAGCGGGAGGGCCCTTAACGAGCAGTACTTC. This encodes CASSPSGRALNEQYF.

This clone was seen only once. The V gene is TRBV7-3, the J gene TRBJ2-7, with 8 nucleotides matching TRBD2. The ends lost 0 bases at V and 0 bases at J; junction bases unmatched: 1. CDR1 is SGHTA, CDR2 FQGTGA, per germline. The CDR3 consists of 15 residues. The CDR3 loop is CASSLTGGDSYEQYF. In DNA form, the CDR3 reads TGTGCCAGCAGCTTAACCGGGGGGGACTCCTACGAGCAGTACTTC.